Listed here are 19 T cell receptor beta chains from one sample, sequenced in a study of blood T cell repertoires in COVID-19. Clones were sequenced by immunoSEQ multiplex PCR, and TCRdb holds only the in-frame ones, with some missing. In the table there are approximately 150,000 clones, around 83% of which are singletons. Input material: peripheral blood. Receptors originate from a man aged 30 to 39 with COVID-19, enrolled during active disease.

The rearrangement joins TRBV4-1 to TRBJ2-2, with 8 positions matching TRBD1. V lost 3 bases and J lost 7; bases outside the gene matches: 10. The CDR3 totals 16 residues. Germline assignment: CDR1 MGHRA and CDR2 YSYEKL. This CDR3 reads CASSHQGAESDGELFF. Here the CDR3 DNA reads TGCGCCAGCAGCCACCAGGGGGCAGAATCGGACGGGGAGCTGTTTTTT.

The chain couples TRBV18 to TRBJ2-2; TRBD1 matches 10 bases. J was trimmed by 4 bases and V by 6 bases; bases with no gene match: 8. The CDR3 is 16 amino acids. The V gene's germline CDR1 is KGHSH and CDR2 LQKENI. DNA of the CDR3: TGTGCCAGCTCGGGACAGGGGATTCGAGGCACCGGGGAGCTGTTTTTT. Translation: CASSGQGIRGTGELFF.

The V gene is TRBV9, the J gene TRBJ1-1, with unresolved D. Between the trimmed V and J ends, which lost 3 bases and 5 bases, there was a span of 14 bases. The CDR3 spans 14 residues. Per the germline V gene, CDR1 is SGDLS and CDR2 is YYNGEE. This CDR3 reads CASSAQSWRTEAFF. Written as DNA, the CDR3 is TGTGCCAGCAGCGCCCAGTCCTGGAGGACTGAAGCTTTCTTT. The full variable domain, with the rest looked up from reference TRBV9 and TRBJ1-1, is DSGVTQTPKHLITATGQRVTLRCSPRSGDLSVYWYQQSLDQGLQFLIQYYNGEERAKGNILERFSAQQFPDLHSELNLSSLELGDSALYFCASSAQSWRTEAFFGQGTRLTVV.

The chain couples TRBV9 to TRBJ1-4; 8 bases are a match to TRBD1. Trimming cost V 0 bases and J 8 bases; bases outside gene matches: 3. The CDR3 loop spans 14 amino acids. Looked up from germline, CDR1 is SGDLS and CDR2 is YYNGEE. The chain's CDR3 is CASSVGTGREKLFF. In DNA form, the CDR3 reads TGTGCCAGCAGCGTAGGGACAGGGAGGGAAAAACTGTTTTTT.

The V gene is TRBV7-8, the J gene TRBJ2-7; the match to TRBD2 covers 11 bases. The CDR3 length is 16 residues. Germline CDR1 SGHVS, CDR2 FQNEAQ. The ends lost 7 bases at V and 0 bases at J; junction bases unmatched: 8. The CDR3 bases are TGTGCCAGCAACGATGGGACTAGCGGATTCTCCTACGAGCAGTACTTC. It codes for CASNDGTSGFSYEQYF.

The chain recombines TRBV4-3 with TRBJ1-1; TRBD1 aligns across 8 bases. Trimming at V came to 0 bases and at J to 3 bases, leaving 3 bases not matched to a gene. CDR3 size: 15 residues. CDR1 is LGHNA, CDR2 YSLEER, per germline. Here the CDR3 reads CASSQDPGQDTEAFF. Written as DNA, the CDR3 is TGCGCCAGCAGCCAAGATCCGGGACAGGACACTGAAGCTTTCTTT.

The gene calls are TRBV29-1 and TRBJ1-1, with unresolved D. The V and J ends lost 6 bases and 6 bases respectively, with 8 bases between them. The V gene's germline CDR1 is SQVTM and CDR2 ANQGSEA. The CDR3 runs to 10 residues. The CDR3 region has the DNA TGCAGCGTCCAGGAAGCTGAAGCTTTCTTT. It yields the protein CSVQEAEAFF.

The rearrangement links TRBV29-1 to TRBJ2-2; 8 nucleotides agree with TRBD2. CDR1 and CDR2 from the germline V gene are SQVTM and ANQGSEA. J was trimmed by 3 bases and V by 8 bases; bases with no gene match: 5. The CDR3 is 13 amino acids. The CDR3 region is CSFRGGDTGELFF. CDR3 DNA sequence: TGCAGCTTCCGGGGGGGTGACACCGGGGAGCTGTTTTTT.

The chain recombines TRBV19 with TRBJ2-3; 10 nucleotides align to TRBD2. V lost 10 bases, J lost 0 bases, and 4 bases stayed unmatched. Germline CDR1 and CDR2: LNHDA and SQIVND (reference sequence). The CDR3 is 14 residues long. CDR3: CATRTSGSTDTQYF. The CDR3 DNA reads as TGTGCCACCCGGACTAGCGGTAGCACAGATACGCAGTATTTT.

The chain uses TRBV19 and TRBJ1-4, with 11 bases that match TRBD1. The CDR3 has 15 residues. V lost 5 bases and J lost 8; bases outside the gene matches: 7. Germline loops: CDR1 LNHDA, CDR2 SQIVND (reference sequence). CDR3 region: CASSFPGTGGEKLFF. The CDR3 DNA sequence: TGTGCCAGTAGTTTCCCCGGGACAGGGGGAGAAAAACTGTTTTTT.

The chain has TRBV5-6 and TRBJ1-4; no reliable D call. Germline CDR1 reads SGHDT; CDR2 reads YYEEEE. The CDR3 has 14 amino acids. V was shortened by 4 bases and J by 8 bases, with 15 bases between the two germline ends. The CDR3, as DNA: TGTGCCAGCAGCCAGAACCCCGCCACGGAAAAACTGTTTTTT. Amino acid sequence: CASSQNPATEKLFF.

This sequence joins TRBV6-2 or TRBV6-3 and TRBJ1-1, with D uncertain. CDR3 length: 12 residues. CDR1 and CDR2 from the germline V gene are MNHEY and SVGEGT. Trimming took off 6 bases at V and 8 bases at J, with 13 bases between the two ends. The CDR3 sequence: CASSLGVDEAFF. Written as DNA, the CDR3 is TGTGCCAGCAGCCTCGGGGTCGACGAAGCTTTCTTT.

The chain employs TRBV19 and TRBJ1-5; D possibly corresponds to TRBD1 (6 bases). V lost 5 bases and J 4 bases, leaving 9 bases between the germline ends. The CDR3 has 13 residues. Germline assignment: CDR1 LNHDA and CDR2 SQIVND (reference sequence). This CDR3 reads CASSADRNQPQHF. CDR3 sequence (DNA): TGTGCCAGTAGTGCAGACAGGAATCAGCCCCAGCATTTT.

As concerns this clone: At one of its ends the junction is not consistent with the germline gene, which may arise from a read error. The genes are TRBV7-7 and TRBJ2-7, with D possibly TRBD1 on 6 matching bases. Germline V gives CDR1 SSHAT, CDR2 FNYEAQ (reference sequence). The CDR3 is 13 amino acids. As DNA, the CDR3 is TGTGCTAGCAGCTTGGGCAGGGGATACGAGCAGTACTTC. It translates to CASSLGRGYEQYF.

The chain couples TRBV5-1 to TRBJ2-2; 13 bases are shared with TRBD2. The germline V gene has CDR1 SGHRS and CDR2 YFSETQ. There are 16 residues in the CDR3. V dropped 7 bases and J dropped 1; count of bases not matched to a gene: 4. The CDR3 sequence is CASLGTSGMNTGELFF. The CDR3 DNA reads TGCGCCAGCCTAGGGACTAGCGGGATGAACACCGGGGAGCTGTTTTTT.

V is TRBV18 and J is TRBJ1-6; no clear D. Per the germline V gene, CDR1 is KGHSH and CDR2 is LQKENI. V gave up 2 bases and J gave up 9 bases, with 14 bases separating them. The CDR3 has 15 amino acids. CDR3 DNA sequence: TGTGCCAGCTCACCATCCGATTTAGGAGGTTCACCCCTCCACTTT. The encoded protein is CASSPSDLGGSPLHF.

The rearrangement links TRBV10-2 to TRBJ2-5, with TRBD2 matching 7 bases. Germline assignment: CDR1 WSHSY and CDR2 SAAADI. CDR3 length equals 13 residues. With 7 bases clipped from V and 0 bases from J, the junction kept 2 bases outside the gene matches. DNA for the CDR3: TGCGCCAGCACCGGGACTAACCAAGAGACCCAGTACTTC. The encoded protein is CASTGTNQETQYF.

The V call is TRBV28, the J call TRBJ1-1, with D perhaps matching TRBD1 (5 bases). The germline V gene has CDR1 MDHEN and CDR2 SYDVKM. There are 11 residues in the CDR3. Between the trimmed V and J ends, which lost 6 bases and 9 bases, there was a span of 11 bases. CDR3 coding DNA: TGTGCCAGCAGGTTGGCAGGGAAAGCTTTCTTT. This encodes CASRLAGKAFF.

This clone turned up a few times. J is TRBJ1-5 and V is TRBV6-2 or TRBV6-3; 7 positions agree with TRBD1. The V gene end was trimmed by 6 bases and the J gene end by 1 base; junction bases not matched to a gene: 6. The germline V gene encodes CDR1 MNHEY and CDR2 SVGEGT. The CDR3 runs 15 residues. The CDR3 loop reads CASSPRGLSNQPQHF. CDR3 nucleotide sequence: TGTGCCAGCAGCCCCAGGGGGTTGAGCAATCAGCCCCAGCATTTT.